These 3 T cell receptor beta chains originate from one sample sequenced in a study of cytomegalovirus exposure and HLA in healthy donors. This table comes from immunoSEQ multiplex PCR, and its TCRdb copy is limited to in-frame clones, with some not included. The repertoire holds around 90,000 clones, with roughly 80% as singletons. The material sequenced was PBMCs. These receptors were obtained from a young woman in good health and CMV-seropositive.

The rearrangement uses TRBV6-1 and TRBJ2-7, with D maybe TRBD2 (6 bases). Trimming pared 2 bases from V and 3 bases from J, leaving 14 bases between. There are 15 residues in the CDR3. Germline values: CDR1 MNHNS, CDR2 SASEGT. The CDR3 bases are TGTGCCAGCAGTGAAAATGAGGAGGGAGGCTACGAGCAGTACTTC. It specifies CASSENEEGGYEQYF.

The J gene is TRBJ1-2, the V gene TRBV10-1, with TRBD1 identical over 11 bases. Germline loops: CDR1 WNHNN, CDR2 SYGVQD (reference sequence). V lost 6 bases to trimming and J lost 4 bases; unmatched junction nucleotides: 4. CDR3 length equals 14 residues. The CDR3 DNA follows: TGCGCCAGCAGCCCCGGGACAGGGGGCTATGGCTACACCTTC. Its protein is CASSPGTGGYGYTF.

The chain employs TRBV18 and TRBJ1-3, with 10 positions matching TRBD1. Looked up from germline, CDR1 is KGHSH and CDR2 is LQKENI. The CDR3 has 15 residues. The trim removed 6 bases at V and 4 bases at J, leaving 6 bases unmatched. The CDR3 here is CASSTGTGAGNTIYF. In nucleotides, the CDR3 is TGTGCCAGCTCGACCGGGACAGGGGCAGGAAACACCATATATTTT.